These T cell receptor beta chains were read from a single sample in a study of T-cell reconstitution after alpha-beta-depleted transplantation in children. Using its own MiXCR run on the PCR reads, TCRdb lists one record per CDR3 protein. Of some 500,000 distinct CDR3 sequences detected, over 25% appear once; the ten largest clones hold roughly 2.5%. The source material was PBMCs from the stem cell graft donor, sampled from the stem cell graft. The source of these receptors is a human donor who donated a stem cell graft to a child with aplastic anemia. Both conserved end residues are part of each CDR3. D genes are given only for firm matches. Where a row states a size, it is once, few, many or the class of an expanded clone; other rows omit it.

J | V | D | size | DNA | CDR3
TRBJ2-1 | TRBV4-3 | TRBD1 | few | TGCGCCAGCAGCCAGGACAGGGTTCACAATGAGCAGTTCTTC | CASSQDRVHNEQFF
TRBJ1-4 | TRBV27 | NA | NA | TGTGCCAGCAGCGGGTCGGGTGAAAAACTGTTTTTT | CASSGSGEKLFF
TRBJ2-3 | TRBV20-1 | NA | few | TGCAGTGCTGTTGACCCGGACGGATCGGGAGCCACAGATACGCAGTATTTT | CSAVDPDGSGATDTQYF
TRBJ2-5 | TRBV29-1 | NA | NA | TGCAGCGTCGAAAGTAGGTCCTTTGGGGAGACCCAGTACTTC | CSVESRSFGETQYF
TRBJ1-2 | TRBV27 | NA | NA | TGTGCCAGCAGTTCCCGACCCAACCATGGCTACACCTTC | CASSSRPNHGYTF
TRBJ1-5 | TRBV20-1 | NA | NA | TGCAGTGCTAGAACTACAGTAAATGGCAATCAGCCCCAGCATTTT | CSARTTVNGNQPQHF
TRBJ2-1 | TRBV30 | TRBD1 | NA | TGTGCCTGGAGTGTGGGACAGTTCTATGAGCAGTTCTTC | CAWSVGQFYEQFF
TRBJ2-4 | TRBV9 | NA | NA | TGTGCCAGCAGCGCAGACAGTACCAACAAAAACATTCAGTACTTC | CASSADSTNKNIQYF
TRBJ2-3 | TRBV6-1 | NA | few | TGTGCCAGCAGCCACCAGACTAGCACAGATACGCAGTATTTT | CASSHQTSTDTQYF
TRBJ1-2 | TRBV12-3/TRBV12-4 | TRBD1 | many | TGTGCCAGCAGTTTAGGGGCAGGGGGATTAGGCGGCTACACCTTC | CASSLGAGGLGGYTF
TRBJ1-1 | TRBV29-1 | NA | NA | TGCAGCGGTCGAAATGGGGGCGATCCGGCTTTCTTT | CSGRNGGDPAFF
TRBJ1-3 | TRBV12-3/TRBV12-4 | NA | few | TGTGCCAGCAGTCCCAAAGGGGCGGGGGGCACTGGAAACACCATATATTTT | CASSPKGAGGTGNTIYF
TRBJ1-1 | TRBV7-2 | NA | NA | TGTGCCAGCAGCTTACCCCAGGGGCTCACTGAAGCTTTCTTT | CASSLPQGLTEAFF
TRBJ2-1 | TRBV5-6 | TRBD1 | few | TGTGCCAGCAGCTCTAGACCGGGACAGGGGATAAATGAGCAGTTCTTC | CASSSRPGQGINEQFF
TRBJ2-3 | TRBV5-6 | TRBD2 | NA | TGTGCCAGCACCCCGGGACTAGGACCCAGGTTCACAGATACGCAGTATTTT | CASTPGLGPRFTDTQYF
TRBJ2-2 | TRBV11-3 | TRBD1 | NA | TGTGCCAGCAGGTCCAATACAGGGGTGAACACCGGGGAGCTGTTTTTT | CASRSNTGVNTGELFF
TRBJ1-2 | TRBV7-9 | NA | few | TGTGCCAGCAGCAATCACGACGGAGAAAACTATGGCTACACCTTC | CASSNHDGENYGYTF
TRBJ2-1 | TRBV11-3 | NA | NA | TGTGCCAGCAGAAAGGGCACAGTCAATGAGCAGTTCTTC | CASRKGTVNEQFF
TRBJ2-3 | TRBV27 | TRBD1 | NA | TGTGCCAGCAGGGTACAGGGGGCTGGAGTAGATACGCAGTATTTT | CASRVQGAGVDTQYF
TRBJ2-2 | TRBV29-1 | NA | NA | TGCAGCGTTCGAGCGATAGCCGGGACCGACACCGGGGAGCTGTTTTTT | CSVRAIAGTDTGELFF
TRBJ2-5 | TRBV7-9 | NA | NA | TGTGCCAGCACCACCTGGGGGATCCAAGAGACCCAGTACTTC | CASTTWGIQETQYF
TRBJ1-1 | TRBV2 | NA | NA | TGTGCCAGCAGTGAGGGGCGGGTGTCGGCTGAAGCTTTCTTT | CASSEGRVSAEAFF
TRBJ2-5 | TRBV27 | NA | few | TGTGCCAGCAGTCCGACTAATAAGGCGGGTCGCCAAGAGACCCAGTACTTC | CASSPTNKAGRQETQYF
TRBJ2-1 | TRBV30 | TRBD1 | few | TGTGCCTGGCAGGGGGCGTATGAGCAGTTCTTC | CAWQGAYEQFF
TRBJ2-1 | TRBV6-5 | NA | few | TGTGCCAGCAGTTACGGTTCTCGTGGTAATGAGCAGTTCTTC | CASSYGSRGNEQFF
TRBJ2-3 | TRBV20-1 | NA | few | TGCAGTGCTGGACCCGGCGCAGATACGCAGTATTTT | CSAGPGADTQYF
TRBJ1-6 | TRBV29-1 | NA | NA | TGCAGCGTTGAAGTGGACAGTAATTCACCCCTCCACTTT | CSVEVDSNSPLHF
TRBJ1-2 | TRBV6-5 | NA | few | TGTGCCAGCAGTTACTCGAATGGGGGGCTCGGCGGCTACACCTTC | CASSYSNGGLGGYTF
TRBJ2-1 | TRBV29-1 | TRBD2 | NA | TGCAGCGTTGAACTGCCGGGAGGGCCTCGTGAGCAGTTCTTC | CSVELPGGPREQFF
TRBJ2-3 | TRBV7-2 | TRBD2 | NA | TGTGCCAGCAGCTTAGGCGGCGGGAGGGTCACAGATACGCAGTATTTT | CASSLGGGRVTDTQYF